This T cell receptor (beta chain) was recovered during a study of graft-versus-host responses after intestinal transplantation (dated by TCRdb to about 2021). Notes on the research overall: Recipients received multivisceral, liver-intestinal, or isolated intestinal transplants. Every recipient was given anti-thymocyte globulin induction, followed by roughly 3 years of maintenance tacrolimus and steroids. After intestinal transplantation, graft-versus-host and host-versus-graft alloreactive T cell clones were followed in the graft, circulation and bone marrow using bulk TCR-beta CDR3 sequencing. To identify alloreactive clones, pre-transplant mixed lymphocyte reaction products were sequenced and compared with unstimulated pre-transplant donor and recipient T cells. The cohort enrolled 24 intestinal transplant recipients including one retransplant, and a few patients lacking pretransplant specimens were excluded. A peak of at least 4% donor T cells among recipient peripheral blood mononuclear cells was the definition used for donor T cell macrochimerism. Rather than going through the commercial service, samples from a few later patients were sequenced in-house on an Illumina MiSeq and processed with MiXCR.

Blood samples were collected up to 4 times in the first month after transplant and then at least monthly when available. The CDR3 holds 13 amino acids from the cysteine to the phenylalanine. The only DNA kept is the CDR3, 39 bases in frame from the first base. CDR1 and CDR2 are read off the germline V gene as SNHLY and FYNNEI. At the junction V is shortened by 7 bases and J by 8 bases, with 12 bases in between. Overall study outcomes, separate from this receptor: Conclusions were limited by the relatively low number and heterogeneity of intestinal transplant patients. High GvH to HvG T cell clonal ratios were observed in the allografts of patients with donor T cell macrochimerism. GvH clones were detected in recipient bone marrow, and some appeared earlier in ileal mucosa or blood, consistent with an intestinal mucosal origin. Early after transplant, peak levels of circulating GvH clones were found to be associated with declines in HvG clones.

Regarding this clone: Its target antigen remains unknown. There are no base qualities to consult, and no much larger clone falls within one base.

Libraries came from the immunoSEQ multiplex PCR assay. For most patients, high-throughput TCR-beta CDR3 sequencing of genomic DNA was performed by Adaptive Biotechnologies. As for the original processing: TCR sequencing data were retrieved from Adaptive's ImmunoSEQ software for about 17 patients, whereas a few other patients were processed with MiXCR and VDJtools. CDR3 nucleotide sequences shared between donor and recipient were removed because their origin could not be assigned. At least 2-fold expansion over unstimulated cells and a minimum CFSE-low frequency of 0.002% (template counts) or 0.001% (read counts) were required for clones to be classified as alloreactive. Mappable clones were those detected in sequenced pre-transplant spleen, lymph node, or MLR CFSE-low populations of the donor or recipient. Cumulative frequency of alloreactive clones was calculated as a percentage of all sequences weighted by copy number. Held by TCRdb, this immuneACCESS table contains in-frame sequences only and omits some clones. Under half of the omission traces to an unresolved V gene where checked; the cause of the rest is unknown. V and J calls plus clone size are reproduced from that table; the DNA served to infer D and trimming. This sample comprises about 20,000 clones, approximately 86% of them detected only once. Together, the top ten hold over 8% of the sample.

The receptor's source is a human patient who received an intestinal transplant, so some T cells may come from the graft donor. Source: PBMCs, taken around 230 days after intestinal transplant. The chain links TRBV2 with TRBJ1-6; TRBD1 is a possible D gene, resting on 6 matching bases. The nucleotide sequence reads TGTGCCAGCAAGAGGGACATTGATTCACCCCTCCACTTT. This translates into CASKRDIDSPLHF.